The clone carrying this T cell receptor (beta chain) has a handful of counts. Combining a sample-barcoded 5' primer with a J-beta primer mix, a second PCR ran for roughly 7 to 12 cycles. MiXCR, applied by TCRdb to the 5' RACE reads, yields one record per CDR3 protein. The sample contains about 1.1 million distinct CDR3 sequences, 35% to 40% of which appear only once. Staff drew around 10 milliliters of peripheral blood from each donor. The germline V and J ends were trimmed by 3 bases and 11 bases, with 16 bases remaining between them. This CDR3 region has 13 residues. Germline-derived CDR1 and CDR2 are MNHEY and SMNVEV (reference sequence). The entry originates in a study of blood T cells in healthy people across ages. Study as a whole: Researchers report that template switching captured about one barcoded beta molecule per two T cells.

The sequenced sample consisted of blood. The chain recombines TRBV27 with TRBJ2-5, with a tentative D call TRBD2 (5 bases). The source is a man aged 18 to 29 in good health. CDR3 in amino acids: CASSFKPDSGQYF. In DNA, the CDR3 is TGTGCCAGCAGTTTTAAACCGGACTCCGGGCAGTACTTC.